The 10 T cell receptor beta chains given below trace back to one sample, sequenced in a study of CD8 T cells in ankylosing spondylitis. MiXCR, run by TCRdb on the 5' RACE reads, gives a single entry per CDR3 protein. The sample lists about 440,000 distinct CDR3 sequences; about a sixth were seen once. Points from the study as a whole: Ankylosing spondylitis blood appeared to carry a characteristic TCR beta motif of roughly eight highly homologous variants.

The antigens these receptors bind are not known. Sequenced sample: blood, either unsorted or a sorted T cell fraction (not recorded which). The receptors originated from a male donor with ankylosing spondylitis.

This clonotype was detected only a few times. The chain links TRBV20-1 to TRBJ1-4, with D perhaps TRBD1 (6 bases). Germline CDR1 DFQATT, CDR2 SNEGSKA (reference sequence). The CDR3 has 13 residues. With 5 bases removed from V and 3 bases from J, the gap between germline ends came to 10 bases. The CDR3 DNA reads as TGCAGTGCTGCACAGGGATCTAATGAAAAACTGTTTTTT. It translates to CSAAQGSNEKLFF.

This clonotype came up a few times. The chain combines TRBV20-1 with TRBJ1-6; D remains unclear. The CDR3 has 13 amino acids. V shed 6 bases and J shed 7 bases, with 13 bases lying between them. From germline, CDR1 is DFQATT and CDR2 SNEGSKA (reference sequence). DNA of the CDR3: TGCAGTGCAGCGACCGCCATGAATTCACCCCTCCACTTT. It encodes CSAATAMNSPLHF.

This clonotype was picked up many times. The chain uses TRBV20-1 and TRBJ2-1; the D is unclear. The CDR3 extends over 15 amino acids. In germline, CDR1 is DFQATT, CDR2 SNEGSKA (reference sequence). V was cut by 0 bases and J by 2 bases, with 11 bases left in between. In nucleotides, the CDR3 is TGCAGTGCTAGAGAAGGGAAGCAAACCTACAATGAGCAGTTCTTC. Translation: CSAREGKQTYNEQFF.

In this sample, this clonotype turned up a few times. This chain uses TRBV7-9 with TRBJ1-2; 7 bases line up with TRBD1. The CDR3 runs to 13 residues. From germline, CDR1 is SEHNR and CDR2 FQNEAQ (reference sequence). Unmatched junction bases numbered 6, after V lost 3 bases and J lost 8 bases. The CDR3 sequence is CASSLEGAQGYTF. The CDR3 coding sequence is TGTGCCAGCAGCTTGGAGGGGGCGCAGGGCTACACCTTC. The whole variable domain, filled in from reference TRBV7-9 and TRBJ1-2, reads DTGVSQNPRHKITKRGQNVTFRCDPISEHNRLYWYRQTLGQGPEFLTYFQNEAQLEKSRLLSDRFSAERPKGSFSTLEIQRTEQGDSAMYLCASSLEGAQGYTFGSGTRLTVV.

This clonotype was observed a few times. This sequence joins TRBV14 and TRBJ2-5; tentative D call: TRBD1 (5 bases). The germline V and J ends were trimmed by 4 bases and 5 bases, with 11 bases remaining between them. The CDR3 consists of 13 residues. Germline V lookup: CDR1 SGHDN, CDR2 FVKESK. The CDR3 coding sequence is TGTGCCAGCAGCCCGGACATCCGGGAGACCCAGTACTTC. Translating it yields CASSPDIRETQYF.

This chain joins TRBV6-2 or TRBV6-3 and TRBJ2-1; TRBD1 aligns across 10 bases. This CDR3 has 16 residues. CDR1 and CDR2 from the germline V gene are MNHEY and SVGEGT. J was trimmed by 7 bases and V by 4 bases; bases with no gene match: 10. CDR3 in DNA: TGTGCCAGCAGTTCAGTGCCGGGACAGGGGAGGAATGAGCAGTTCTTC. This codes for CASSSVPGQGRNEQFF.

This clonotype was recorded a few times. This chain links TRBV4-3 with TRBJ1-4, with TRBD1 matching 11 bases. The germline V gene encodes CDR1 LGHNA and CDR2 YSLEER. The CDR3 consists of 17 residues. With V trimmed by 3 bases and J by 2 bases, 5 bases remained unmatched. The CDR3 here is CASSHSDRGLTNEKLFF. In DNA, the CDR3 is TGCGCCAGCAGCCATTCGGACAGGGGGCTTACTAATGAAAAACTGTTTTTT.

This clonotype was recorded many times. V is TRBV3-1 and J is TRBJ2-1; D possibly corresponds to TRBD2 (6 bases). Trimming shortened V by 0 bases and J by 7 bases, and 10 bases separated the two germline ends. CDR1 is LGHDT, CDR2 YNNKEL, per germline (reference sequence). The CDR3 sequence is 14 residues long. CDR3 nucleotides: TGTGCCAGCAGCCAAGATCTAGCGAAAAATGAGCAGTTCTTC. Its translation is CASSQDLAKNEQFF.

This chain uses TRBV20-1 with TRBJ1-1; 10 positions agree with TRBD1. This CDR3 is 13 amino acids long. Germline V gene data show CDR1 as DFQATT and CDR2 as SNEGSKA (reference sequence). Germline trimming cut 6 bases from V and 8 bases from J; bases unmatched to any gene: 9. CDR3 bases: TGCAGTGCGCCGAATGACAGGGGGCGCGAAGCTTTCTTT. As protein: CSAPNDRGREAFF.

The chain uses TRBV24-1 and TRBJ2-3; D unresolved. Germline loops: CDR1 KGHDR, CDR2 SFDVKD. The CDR3 length is 13 residues. V shed 4 bases and J shed 2 bases, with 6 bases lying between them. CDR3 protein: CATSEANTDTQYF. The CDR3 coding sequence is TGTGCCACCAGTGAGGCTAACACAGATACGCAGTATTTT.